This is a list of T cell receptor beta chains from one sample in a study of blood T cell repertoires in COVID-19. Assay used: immunoSEQ multiplex PCR; TCRdb lists only in-frame clones, some missing. Here the sample spans approximately 260,000 clones, 75% to 95% being singletons. Sequencing was performed on PBMCs or T cells enriched from blood (not recorded which). Every receptor here comes from a woman aged 18-35 years who had recovered from COVID-19. CDR3s include the opening cysteine and the closing phenylalanine or tryptophan. D genes are given only for firm matches. Rows give clone size only sometimes, using once, few, many, or a class for an expanded clone.

D	size	V	J	CDR3	DNA
TRBD1	NA	TRBV28	TRBJ2-5	CASRTGDQDTQYF	TGTGCCAGCAGGACAGGGGACCAAGATACCCAGTACTTC
TRBD2	NA	TRBV5-4	TRBJ2-5	CASSSSGLAGETQYF	TGTGCCAGCAGCTCTTCGGGACTAGCGGGAGAGACCCAGTACTTC
NA	once	TRBV7-6	TRBJ1-1	CASSLGLAREAFF	TGTGCCAGCAGCTTAGGACTGGCTCGAGAAGCTTTCTTT
NA	NA	TRBV10-1	TRBJ2-7	CASSLPLLRSGSYEQYF	TGCGCCAGCAGTCTACCTTTACTCCGGTCGGGATCCTACGAGCAGTACTTC
NA	once	TRBV19	TRBJ2-2	CASSIGGRGTGELFF	TGTGCCAGTAGTATTGGGGGCCGGGGCACCGGGGAGCTGTTTTTT
NA	NA	TRBV28	TRBJ1-3	CASSFVQGRRADSGNTIYF	TGTGCCAGCAGTTTCGTCCAGGGAAGACGAGCCGACTCTGGAAACACCATATATTTT
TRBD1	NA	TRBV11-1	TRBJ1-2	CASSQNRGRGYTF	TGTGCCAGCAGCCAAAACAGGGGCCGGGGCTACACCTTC
TRBD2	NA	TRBV10-3	TRBJ2-3	CATYSSGRPDTQYF	TGTGCCACCTACTCTAGCGGGAGACCAGATACGCAGTATTTT
NA	NA	TRBV2	TRBJ1-1	CASSGVVGGTEAFF	TGTGCCAGCAGTGGGGTAGTGGGGGGGACTGAAGCTTTCTTT
NA	once	TRBV21-1	TRBJ2-7	CASTHGAGCEQYF	TGTGCCAGCACCCACGGCGCGGGTTGTGAGCAGTACTTC
NA	NA	TRBV27	TRBJ1-2	CASSLRRNYGYTF	TGTGCCAGCAGTTTGCGGAGGAACTATGGCTACACCTTC
NA	NA	TRBV4-1	TRBJ2-1	CASSQGQKDNEQFF	TGCGCCAGCAGCCAAGGACAGAAAGACAATGAGCAGTTCTTC
TRBD2	once	TRBV9	TRBJ2-2	CASSVGGGLAGYTGELFF	TGTGCCAGCAGCGTAGGGGGTGGACTAGCGGGGTACACCGGGGAGCTGTTTTTT
NA	NA	TRBV28	TRBJ1-3	CASSPPSGDPIYF	TGTGCCAGCAGCCCACCCTCAGGGGACCCCATATATTTT
TRBD2	NA	TRBV6-5	TRBJ2-1	CASGVAGNNEQFF	TGTGCCAGCGGAGTAGCGGGGAACAATGAGCAGTTCTTC
TRBD2	NA	TRBV7-3	TRBJ2-7	CASSLSGSKTYEQYF	TGTGCCAGCAGCCTTAGCGGGAGTAAAACGTACGAGCAGTACTTC
NA	NA	TRBV27	TRBJ1-6	CATRRGRSYNSPLHF	TGTGCCACCCGCCGAGGGCGCTCCTATAATTCACCCCTCCACTTT
NA	NA	TRBV3-1/TRBV3-2	TRBJ1-2	CASSQVRRGHGYTF	TGTGCCAGCAGCCAAGTACGGCGGGGACATGGCTACACCTTC
NA	NA	TRBV5-4	TRBJ2-6	CASSLGSGSGANVLTF	TGTGCCAGCAGCTTGGGAAGCGGGTCCGGGGCCAACGTCCTGACTTTC
NA	NA	TRBV6-5	TRBJ1-5	CASKEGGINQPQHF	TGTGCCAGCAAAGAGGGAGGGATCAATCAGCCCCAGCATTTT
NA	NA	TRBV4-1	TRBJ1-6	CASSQVTTGLNSPLHF	TGCGCCAGCAGCCAAGTCACGACAGGCCTTAATTCACCCCTCCACTTT
TRBD2	few	TRBV20-1	TRBJ2-7	CSAPGGSSEYF	TGCAGTGCCCCGGGGGGTTCTTCGGAGTACTTC
NA	NA	TRBV5-4	TRBJ2-1	CASTSTGGAYNEQFF	TGTGCCAGCACCTCCACAGGGGGGGCATACAATGAGCAGTTCTTC
TRBD2	NA	TRBV5-1	TRBJ2-7	CASSPLAGRGEQYF	TGCGCCAGCAGCCCACTAGCGGGGAGAGGCGAGCAGTACTTC
NA	NA	TRBV10-3	TRBJ2-6	CAIRVGSSGANVLTF	TGTGCCATCAGAGTAGGGAGCTCTGGGGCCAACGTCCTGACTTTC
NA	NA	TRBV7-7	TRBJ2-5	CASSLAGQSQETQYF	TGTGCTAGCAGCTTAGCCGGACAGTCCCAAGAGACCCAGTACTTC
TRBD1	few	TRBV11-3	TRBJ1-1	CASMLLTGGDTEAFF	TGTGCCAGCATGCTCCTGACAGGGGGGGACACTGAAGCTTTCTTT
NA	NA	TRBV7-9	TRBJ1-2	CASSSEGTGSGYTF	TGTGCCAGCAGCTCAGAAGGAACAGGGTCTGGCTACACCTTC
TRBD1	NA	TRBV4-2	TRBJ1-1	CASSQARQGATKAFF	TGTGCCAGCAGCCAAGCCCGACAGGGGGCAACGAAAGCTTTCTTT
NA	once	TRBV2	TRBJ2-3	CASSVMTDTQYF	TGTGCCAGCAGTGTAATGACAGATACGCAGTATTTT
TRBD2	NA	TRBV24-1	TRBJ2-2	CATSHSHVGTSAGELFF	TGTGCCACCAGCCACTCCCACGTCGGGACTAGCGCCGGGGAGCTGTTTTTT
NA	NA	TRBV28	TRBJ2-3	CASSGQTDTQYF	TGTGCCAGCAGTGGACAGACAGATACGCAGTATTTT
NA	NA	TRBV15	TRBJ1-4	CATSRAATNEKLFF	TGTGCCACCAGCAGAGCAGCAACTAATGAAAAACTGTTTTTT
NA	NA	TRBV6-5	TRBJ1-2	CASSYSDSPNYGYTF	TGTGCCAGCAGTTACTCGGACAGCCCTAACTATGGCTACACCTTC
NA	NA	TRBV27	TRBJ1-2	CASSFDSAYGYTF	TGTGCCAGCAGTTTTGACAGTGCCTATGGCTACACCTTC
NA	NA	TRBV7-9	TRBJ2-3	CASSLINGRGGTQYF	TGTGCCAGCAGCTTAATCAACGGGAGAGGTGGTACGCAGTATTTT
NA	NA	TRBV4-3	TRBJ2-5	CASSQAPGVQETQYF	TGCGCCAGCAGCCAAGCCCCAGGGGTCCAAGAGACCCAGTACTTC
NA	NA	TRBV25-1	TRBJ1-1	CAQAMNTEAFF	TGTGCACAGGCCATGAACACTGAAGCTTTCTTT
TRBD2	NA	TRBV11-2	TRBJ2-7	CASSQTSGPYEQYF	TGTGCCAGCAGCCAGACTAGCGGTCCCTACGAGCAGTACTTC
NA	NA	TRBV6-5	TRBJ2-7	CASREYRLGTYEQYF	TGTGCCAGCAGAGAGTACCGACTAGGAACCTACGAGCAGTACTTC
NA	NA	TRBV5-1	TRBJ1-2	CASSLDQNYGYTF	TGCGCCAGCAGCTTGGATCAGAACTATGGCTACACCTTC
TRBD2	NA	TRBV28	TRBJ2-5	CASSPTSGRVVETQYF	TGTGCCAGCAGTCCGACTAGCGGGAGGGTCGTAGAGACCCAGTACTTC
TRBD2	NA	TRBV7-9	TRBJ2-1	CASGGPYNEQFF	TGTGCCTCGGGGGGGCCCTACAATGAGCAGTTCTTC
TRBD1	few	TRBV5-4	TRBJ1-5	CASSPRGGQRNSNQPQHF	TGTGCCAGCAGCCCGAGAGGGGGACAGAGAAATAGCAATCAGCCCCAGCATTTT
NA	few	TRBV9	TRBJ1-1	CASSVVSGATEAFF	TGTGCCAGCAGCGTAGTTTCAGGGGCCACTGAAGCTTTCTTT